This TCR beta chain emerged from a study of regulatory T cells in long-lasting Graves disease. Time point described: persistent/refractory GD, antithyroid drugs over 5 years with positive TRAb. PBMC RNA served as the TCR library source. Combining iRepertoire HTBI primers with Arm-PCR of CDR3 regions, the authors built TCR beta libraries. Per the original methods: Under 75 TRBV and roughly 15 TRBJ segments were identified across samples. Each CDR3 protein gets one entry after TCRdb re-called the multiplex PCR reads with MiXCR. TCRdb's processing, not the authors' own work, is the source of the V and J calls. The sample lists fewer than 450,000 distinct CDR3 sequences; less than 25% were seen once. Germline CDR1 LGHDT, CDR2 YNNKEL (reference sequence). This CDR3 has 15 residues. Trimming pared 0 bases from V and 1 base from J, leaving 9 bases between. Study-level points and caveats: There were preferences for TRBV28, TRBJ1-2 and TRBJ2-5 in persistent disease. Less diverse TCR repertoires were seen in persistent Graves' patients than in newly diagnosed ones.

In this sample, this clonotype turned up many times. The antigen remains undetermined. The source material was peripheral blood mononuclear cells (PBMCs), sampled when the disease was refractory, from a patient treated with antithyroid drugs. This sequence was found in a female donor with Graves disease. V is TRBV3-1 and J is TRBJ1-1, with D uncertain. The CDR3 DNA is TGTGCCAGCAGCCAAGATAATATGGAGAACACTGAAGCTTTCTTT. Protein product: CASSQDNMENTEAFF.